The rows below give T cell receptor beta chains drawn from one sample of a study of blood T cell repertoires in COVID-19. Data came from immunoSEQ multiplex PCR; TCRdb stores just in-frame clones and leaves some out. The data hold under 40,000 clones, with around 73% observed a single time. Sequencing was performed on peripheral blood. The receptors stem from a woman aged 60-75 years with acute or convalescent COVID-19. Each CDR3 is given with its conserved first and last residue. The D gene is left open where the match is weak. Some rows mark clone size as missing; the rest say once, few, many or name a class of expanded clone.

V gene	clone size	J gene	D gene	CDR3 protein	CDR3 DNA
TRBV29-1	NA	TRBJ2-2	TRBD2	CSVETSGGRSGELFF	TGCAGCGTTGAGACTAGCGGGGGAAGGTCCGGGGAGCTGTTTTTT
TRBV6-1	NA	TRBJ1-1	TRBD1	CASSEALDRANTEAFF	TGTGCCAGCAGTGAAGCCCTCGACAGGGCGAACACTGAAGCTTTCTTT
TRBV6-5	NA	TRBJ1-1	NA	CASSHSPEAFF	TGTGCCAGCAGTCATTCCCCTGAAGCTTTCTTT
TRBV5-1	few	TRBJ2-5	TRBD1	CASSQTGTGETQYF	TGCGCCAGCAGCCAGACCGGGACAGGAGAGACCCAGTACTTC
TRBV21-1	NA	TRBJ1-2	NA	CVQLVGGYTF	TGTGTCCAGCTGGTGGGCGGCTACACCTTC
TRBV5-6	NA	TRBJ1-4	TRBD1	CASSQPGQSVELFF	TGTGCCAGCAGCCAACCGGGACAGTCCGTAGAACTGTTTTTT
TRBV2	NA	TRBJ1-4	NA	CASSQGSRGEKLFF	TGTGCCAGCAGTCAGGGGAGCAGGGGTGAAAAACTGTTTTTT
TRBV6-4	NA	TRBJ2-1	NA	CASSDEGSSYNEQFF	TGTGCCAGCAGTGACGAGGGTAGCTCCTACAATGAGCAGTTCTTC
TRBV19	once	TRBJ1-5	NA	CASSIRGGTTKSNQPQHF	TGTGCCAGTAGTATAAGAGGCGGGACGACGAAGAGCAATCAGCCCCAGCATTTT
TRBV29-1	NA	TRBJ2-1	NA	CSVDGADRRSSYNEQFF	TGCAGCGTTGATGGGGCGGACCGACGAAGCTCCTACAATGAGCAGTTCTTC
TRBV10-3	NA	TRBJ2-1	NA	CAITEGLANNNEQFF	TGTGCCATCACTGAAGGGCTAGCGAACAACAATGAGCAGTTCTTC
TRBV5-1	NA	TRBJ1-1	NA	CASSLSSTDQNTEAFF	TGCGCCAGCAGCTTGTCGTCGACAGATCAGAACACTGAAGCTTTCTTT
TRBV10-3	NA	TRBJ1-2	NA	CATLDRAPLGYTF	TGTGCCACCCTCGACAGAGCACCTCTTGGCTACACCTTC